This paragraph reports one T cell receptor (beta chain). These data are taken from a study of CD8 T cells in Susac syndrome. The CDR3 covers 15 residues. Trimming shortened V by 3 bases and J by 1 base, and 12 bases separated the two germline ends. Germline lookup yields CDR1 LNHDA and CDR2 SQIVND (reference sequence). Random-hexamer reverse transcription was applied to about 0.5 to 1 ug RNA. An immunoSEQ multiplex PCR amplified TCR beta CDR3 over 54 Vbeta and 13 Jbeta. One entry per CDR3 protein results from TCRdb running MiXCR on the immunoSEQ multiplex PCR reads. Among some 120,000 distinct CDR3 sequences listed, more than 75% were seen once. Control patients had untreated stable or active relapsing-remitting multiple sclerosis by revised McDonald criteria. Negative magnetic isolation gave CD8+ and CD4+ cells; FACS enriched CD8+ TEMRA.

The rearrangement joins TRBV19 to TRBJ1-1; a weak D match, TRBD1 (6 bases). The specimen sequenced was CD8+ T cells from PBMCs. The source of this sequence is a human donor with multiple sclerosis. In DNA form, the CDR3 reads TGTGCCAGTAGTATCTGGACAGAGACGAACACTGAAGCTTTCTTT. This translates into CASSIWTETNTEAFF.